This T cell receptor beta chain is from a study of blood T cell repertoires in COVID-19. Study in general: Acute-phase and convalescent COVID-19 samples originated in the United States, Italy and Spain.

The data were produced by immunoSEQ multiplex PCR, yet TCRdb's version contains in-frame clones alone and is incomplete. The table records about 110,000 clones, 85% of them present only once. Germline-derived CDR1 and CDR2 are LGHNT and FRNRAP. V lost 3 bases and J lost 3; bases outside the gene matches: 9. This CDR3 contains 18 residues. The chain links TRBV12-5 to TRBJ2-2; TRBD2 agrees at 11 bases. This TCR derives from a man aged 45-65 years with acute or convalescent COVID-19. Specimen: peripheral blood. CDR3 DNA sequence: TGTGCTAGTGGTTTTTCCGCCATAGCGGGAGGGCACACCGGGGAGCTGTTTTTT. Translated, it gives CASGFSAIAGGHTGELFF.